This paragraph reports one TCR beta chain. Its antigen is unidentified. These data come from a study of T cell responses to AZD1222 COVID-19 vaccine. Clones were read by immunoSEQ multiplex PCR, and TCRdb kept only the in-frame ones, dropping some. The repertoire holds some 140,000 clones, roughly 90% seen once, with approximately 20% in the top ten. V shed 3 bases and J shed 0 bases, with 14 bases lying between them. From germline, CDR1 is SGHRS and CDR2 YFSETQ. The CDR3 is 16 residues long. Study results and caveats: It was only after the peak T cell response that any repertoires were sampled. The study identified only five or six AZD1222 recipients as seropositive at baseline. Targets within unmutated variant regions were reportedly found for nearly half of spike-specific TCRs. Spike regions recognized by vaccine-associated CD4 TCRs spanned the protein, led by 160-218 and 743-854.

The sequence was collected from an adult in good health. The V call is TRBV5-1, the J call TRBJ2-3; D is perhaps TRBD2 (7 bases). The sample was peripheral blood, taken on day 0 of AZD1222 vaccination. DNA of the CDR3: TGCGCCAGCAGCTGGTCGGGGGGCGCTAGCACAGATACGCAGTATTTT. Its translation: CASSWSGGASTDTQYF.